The T cell receptor (beta chain) described here comes from a study of shared clonotypes between healthy human individuals. Findings and limits, study-wide: Clonotypes not shared had lower generation probabilities than those common to all four donors.

A note on this clone: The antigen is undetermined.

Across several immunoSEQ plates, the genomic DNA of each subset was split evenly. As handled by the study authors: Filtering was not the same, since immunoSEQ gave junction-only sequences without quality scores. The assay was immunoSEQ multiplex PCR, and TCRdb's table has in-frame clones only and misses some. V, J and clone size are those of that table, while D and trimming were read from the DNA. This sample has 2 million to 2.5 million clones, with under 95% found just once. The CDR3 length is 15 residues. Trimming removed 0 bases from V and 10 bases from J; junction bases left unmatched: 4. The germline CDR1 and CDR2 sequences are SGHDT and YYEEEE.

The receptor was derived from a man aged 18 to 35 in good health. Some clones in this sample may be carry-over from other donors' samples. The V call is TRBV5-6, the J call TRBJ2-1, with 13 bases aligning to TRBD2. Sequenced: naive CD4+ T cells from PBMCs. Subset reported: CD45RA+ positively selected. CDR3 sequence (DNA): TGTGCCAGCAGCTTGGGGACTAGCGGGAGCGGGGAGCAGTTCTTC. The encoded protein is CASSLGTSGSGEQFF.